The rows below give T cell receptor beta chains drawn from one sample of a study of cytomegalovirus exposure and HLA in healthy donors. Using immunoSEQ multiplex PCR, the repertoire was profiled, and TCRdb retains in-frame clones only, with some absent. The data contain about 140,000 clones, 70% of them singletons. The sample consisted of PBMCs. The receptors were sampled from a woman in her 30s in good health and CMV-seronegative. CDR3s include the opening cysteine and the closing phenylalanine or tryptophan. The D gene is left open where the match is weak. Clone size is given for some rows only: seen once, a few or many times, or a class if the clone is expanded.

d_call	j_call	v_call	clone_size	cdr3_aa	cdr3_nt
TRBD1	TRBJ2-7	TRBV6-5	-	CASSAMTGGTYEQYF	TGTGCCAGCAGCGCAATGACAGGGGGCACCTACGAGCAGTACTTC
-	TRBJ1-1	TRBV7-8	-	CASSHYSTAGNTEAFF	TGTGCCAGCAGCCACTACTCGACAGCGGGGAACACTGAAGCTTTCTTT
-	TRBJ2-7	TRBV4-2	-	CASSQVLTRLSYEQYF	TGTGCCAGCAGCCAAGTCCTTACTAGACTCTCCTACGAGCAGTACTTC
-	TRBJ1-1	TRBV28	-	CASRHSNLNTEAFF	TGTGCCAGCAGGCACAGTAACCTGAACACTGAAGCTTTCTTT
TRBD2	TRBJ2-2	TRBV6-1	-	CASSEVAGGSGELFF	TGTGCCAGCAGTGAGGTAGCGGGGGGGAGCGGGGAGCTGTTTTTT
-	TRBJ2-5	TRBV28	once	CASGSSGVISQYF	TGTGCCAGCGGGAGCTCAGGGGTTATCTCCCAGTACTTC
TRBD1	TRBJ2-2	TRBV2	-	CASRRGGAGTGELFF	TGTGCCAGCAGAAGAGGGGGCGCGGGCACCGGGGAGCTGTTTTTT
-	TRBJ1-1	TRBV28	-	CASSFENKAFF	TGTGCCAGCAGTTTTGAAAACAAAGCTTTCTTT
-	TRBJ2-3	TRBV18	-	CASSPPASGRDTQYF	TGTGCCAGCTCACCACCCGCGTCAGGGCGGGATACGCAGTATTTT
TRBD1	TRBJ2-6	TRBV19	-	CASSIVGQVLSGANVLTF	TGTGCCAGTAGTATTGTGGGACAGGTACTCTCTGGGGCCAACGTCCTGACTTTC
-	TRBJ2-2	TRBV28	-	CASRSGAANTGELFF	TGTGCCAGCAGATCAGGGGCTGCGAACACCGGAGAGCTGTTTTTT
-	TRBJ2-6	TRBV7-3	-	CASSLTGQSGANVLTF	TGTGCCAGCAGCTTAACTGGACAGTCTGGGGCCAACGTCCTGACTTTC
-	TRBJ2-5	TRBV23-1	-	CASSQPRDTRRSMYQETQYF	TGCGCCAGCAGTCAACCCCGGGACACCCGGCGGTCAATGTACCAAGAGACCCAGTACTTC
TRBD2	TRBJ2-5	TRBV27	-	CASSLYSGGPQETQYF	TGTGCCAGCAGTTTATATTCGGGGGGGCCTCAAGAGACCCAGTACTTC
TRBD2	TRBJ2-6	TRBV2	-	CASSEKLGLAGGLGANVLTF	TGTGCCAGCAGTGAAAAATTGGGACTAGCGGGGGGGCTTGGGGCCAACGTCCTGACTTTC
-	TRBJ2-2	TRBV5-6	-	CASSLEGLGQSLGTGELFF	TGTGCCAGCAGCTTGGAGGGGTTAGGACAGTCTTTAGGAACCGGGGAGCTGTTTTTT
-	TRBJ2-7	TRBV7-3	-	CASSLDAGAHYEQYF	TGTGCCAGCAGCTTAGATGCGGGGGCCCACTACGAGCAGTACTTC
-	TRBJ1-2	TRBV19	-	CASSRGFEIWYGYTF	TGTGCCAGCTCCAGGGGATTTGAGATTTGGTATGGCTACACCTTC
-	TRBJ2-3	TRBV11-3	-	CASSLRTSTDTQYF	TGTGCCAGCAGCCTTCGGACAAGCACAGATACGCAGTATTTT
TRBD2	TRBJ2-3	TRBV5-4	-	CASSSTSGEKNTQYF	TGTGCCAGCAGTTCAACTAGCGGGGAAAAAAATACGCAGTATTTT
-	TRBJ2-7	TRBV29-1	-	CSVVGAYEQYF	TGCAGCGTTGTGGGAGCCTACGAGCAGTACTTC
-	TRBJ2-1	TRBV7-3	-	CASSLQYGTHNEQFF	TGTGCCAGCAGCCTCCAATACGGGACTCACAATGAGCAGTTCTTC
-	TRBJ2-7	TRBV28	-	CASSWKGVVHEQYF	TGTGCCAGCAGTTGGAAGGGAGTAGTTCATGAGCAGTACTTC
TRBD1	TRBJ1-1	TRBV29-1	-	CSVERTGGVAEAFF	TGCAGCGTTGAGAGGACAGGGGGCGTAGCTGAAGCTTTCTTT
TRBD2	TRBJ2-3	TRBV25-1	-	CASSEGTSGYTDTQYF	TGTGCCAGCAGTGAAGGGACTAGCGGATACACAGATACGCAGTATTTT
-	TRBJ1-1	TRBV30	-	CAWSFQYTEAFF	TGTGCCTGGAGTTTTCAGTACACTGAAGCTTTCTTT
-	TRBJ2-5	TRBV7-6	-	CASSLTRETQYF	TGTGCCAGCAGCTTAACGAGAGAGACCCAGTACTTC
-	TRBJ1-2	TRBV29-1	few	CSGRTGSSSGYTF	TGCAGCGGCAGAACAGGGTCATCTTCCGGCTACACCTTC
TRBD1	TRBJ2-2	TRBV19	-	CASRNRGGTGELFF	TGTGCCAGTAGGAACAGGGGTGGGACCGGGGAGCTGTTTTTT
-	TRBJ2-1	TRBV5-1	-	CASSLEGEPYNEQFF	TGCGCCAGCAGCTTGGAGGGGGAACCGTACAATGAGCAGTTCTTC
TRBD2	TRBJ2-7	TRBV23-1	-	CASSPGPGGAGLGLVSSYEQYF	TGCGCCAGCAGCCCCGGCCCGGGGGGCGCAGGACTGGGACTAGTCTCATCCTACGAGCAGTACTTC
TRBD1	TRBJ1-4	TRBV2	-	CATQGAGEKLFF	TGTGCCACTCAGGGGGCCGGTGAAAAACTGTTTTTT
TRBD2	TRBJ2-3	TRBV4-2	-	CASSLSGGTDTQYF	TGTGCCAGCAGCCTCAGCGGGGGAACAGATACGCAGTATTTT
TRBD2	TRBJ2-3	TRBV28	-	CASSPPGLKGPDTQYF	TGTGCCAGCAGCCCGCCGGGACTAAAGGGCCCAGATACGCAGTATTTT
TRBD1	TRBJ2-1	TRBV25-1	-	CASSEGYGTASYNEQFF	TGTGCCAGCAGTGAAGGGTACGGGACAGCCTCCTACAATGAGCAGTTCTTC
-	TRBJ1-3	TRBV29-1	-	CSVPGNGGNTIYF	TGCAGCGTTCCCGGGAATGGGGGAAACACCATATATTTT
-	TRBJ1-5	TRBV9	-	CASSVEAQGGQPQHF	TGTGCCAGCAGCGTAGAGGCACAGGGCGGGCAGCCCCAGCATTTT
-	TRBJ2-7	TRBV4-2	-	CASSQEEGGGVSYEQYF	TGTGCCAGCAGCCAAGAGGAAGGTGGAGGGGTTTCCTACGAGCAGTACTTC
-	TRBJ1-2	TRBV5-6	-	CASSLGHNYGYTF	TGTGCCAGCAGCTTGGGACATAACTATGGCTACACCTTC
-	TRBJ2-2	TRBV10-3	once	CAISVAGPNTGELFF	TGTGCCATCAGTGTTGCAGGTCCGAACACCGGGGAGCTGTTTTTT
-	TRBJ2-5	TRBV2	-	CASRDSTSETQYF	TGTGCCAGCAGGGACAGCACCTCAGAGACCCAGTACTTC
TRBD1	TRBJ1-6	TRBV6-5	-	CASSTSGTGGVPLHF	TGTGCCAGCAGTACTTCCGGGACAGGGGGCGTCCCCCTCCACTTT
TRBD2	TRBJ2-3	TRBV9	-	CASSVGWGLAGGSRDTQYF	TGTGCCAGCAGCGTAGGATGGGGACTAGCGGGGGGGTCCCGTGATACGCAGTATTTT
TRBD1	TRBJ2-5	TRBV30	-	CAWSVRDRGLQETQYF	TGTGCCTGGAGTGTACGGGACAGGGGGCTCCAAGAGACCCAGTACTTC
TRBD1	TRBJ2-2	TRBV18	-	CASSHGTGEELFF	TGTGCCAGCTCACACGGGACAGGCGAGGAGCTGTTTTTT
-	TRBJ1-1	TRBV10-2	-	CASRGARSREAFF	TGCGCCAGCAGGGGGGCGAGGTCCCGTGAAGCTTTCTTT
-	TRBJ1-5	TRBV9	-	CASSQHGDQPQHF	TGTGCCAGCAGCCAACATGGTGATCAGCCCCAGCATTTT
-	TRBJ2-2	TRBV7-3	-	CASSPLGANTGELFF	TGTGCCAGCAGCCCCCTCGGGGCGAACACCGGGGAGCTGTTTTTT
-	TRBJ1-2	TRBV6-6	-	CASSGTGNYGYTF	TGTGCCAGCAGTGGTACAGGGAACTATGGCTACACCTTC
TRBD1	TRBJ1-3	TRBV19	-	CASSIYATGAGNTIYF	TGTGCCAGTAGTATATACGCGACAGGGGCTGGAAACACCATATATTTT
TRBD1	TRBJ2-7	TRBV28	once	CASSPGQTYEQYF	TGTGCCAGCAGTCCGGGACAGACCTACGAGCAGTACTTC